This T cell receptor (beta chain) was sequenced for a study of OX40 agonist ivuxolimab in advanced cancers. Study context: The patients' treatment was ivuxolimab, an agonistic anti-OX40 (CD134) antibody. In this trial design, patients received ivuxolimab intravenously at 0.01 to 10 mg/kg every 2 weeks. Dose-escalation patients had hepatocellular carcinoma, melanoma, renal cell or head and neck cancer. People who had prior anti-PD-1, anti-PD-L1 or anti-CTLA-4 therapy could take part, and around 40% had some.

The data were produced by immunoSEQ multiplex PCR, yet TCRdb's version contains in-frame clones alone and is incomplete. This sample has fewer than 40,000 clones, with 86% found just once. This CDR3 spans 16 amino acids. V was cut by 2 bases and J by 0 bases, with 11 bases left in between. In germline, CDR1 is MGHRA, CDR2 YSYEKL. The chain combines TRBV4-1 with TRBJ1-3; D ambiguous. The sequence came from an adult with an advanced solid tumor such as melanoma, head and neck, liver or kidney cancer. The source was CD4+ or CD8+ T cells sorted from blood, collected in a trial of the OX40 agonist ivuxolimab. CDR3 amino acids: CASSQQQSPSGNTIYF. The CDR3 DNA reads as TGCGCCAGCAGCCAACAACAGAGCCCCTCTGGAAACACCATATATTTT.